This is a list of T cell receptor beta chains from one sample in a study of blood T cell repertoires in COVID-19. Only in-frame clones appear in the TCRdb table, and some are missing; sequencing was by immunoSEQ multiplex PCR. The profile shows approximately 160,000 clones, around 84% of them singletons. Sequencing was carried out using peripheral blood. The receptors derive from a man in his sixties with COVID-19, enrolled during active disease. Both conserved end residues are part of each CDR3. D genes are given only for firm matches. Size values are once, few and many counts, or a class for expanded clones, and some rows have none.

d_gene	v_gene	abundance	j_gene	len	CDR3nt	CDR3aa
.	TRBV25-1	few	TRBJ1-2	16	TGTGCCAGCAGTGAAACCCCCCCAGGGAAGGATATAGGCTACACCTTC	CASSETPPGKDIGYTF
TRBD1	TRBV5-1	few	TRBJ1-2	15	TGCGCCAGTGCACCCCGACAGGGAACTAACTATGGCTACACCTTC	CASAPRQGTNYGYTF
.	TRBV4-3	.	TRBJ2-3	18	TGCGCCAGCAGCCAAGAGGTAAAAGTTGCGGGAAGCACAGATACGCAGTATTTT	CASSQEVKVAGSTDTQYF
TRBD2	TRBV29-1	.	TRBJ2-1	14	TGCAGCGTTGAACTAGCGGGGGGTAACAATGAGCAGTTCTTC	CSVELAGGNNEQFF
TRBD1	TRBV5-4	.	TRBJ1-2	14	TGTGCCAGCAGCAGTAACAGGGGAACCTATGGCTACACCTTC	CASSSNRGTYGYTF
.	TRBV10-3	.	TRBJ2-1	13	TGTGCCATCAGTGAGGGCAGGGTCTATGAGCAGTTCTTC	CAISEGRVYEQFF
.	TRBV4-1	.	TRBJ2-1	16	TGCGCCAGCAGCCAAGATTGGCCAGCGGAGTACAATGAGCAGTTCTTC	CASSQDWPAEYNEQFF
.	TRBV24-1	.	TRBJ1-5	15	TGTGCCACCAGTGATGCCGGGAGAAACAATCAGCCCCAGCATTTT	CATSDAGRNNQPQHF
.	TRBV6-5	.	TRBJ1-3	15	TGTGCCAGCAGGGGCTCTCGGTCCTCTGGAAACACCATATATTTT	CASRGSRSSGNTIYF
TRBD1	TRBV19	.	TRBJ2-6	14	TGTGCCAGTAATGACAGGGCTGGGGCCAACGTCCTGACTTTC	CASNDRAGANVLTF
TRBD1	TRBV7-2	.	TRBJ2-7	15	TGTGCCAGCAGCTTAGGTGGGACAGGGCCCTACGAGCAGTACTTC	CASSLGGTGPYEQYF
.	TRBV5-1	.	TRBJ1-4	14	TGCGCCAGCAGCTTGTTCGGTAATAATGAAAAACTGTTTTTT	CASSLFGNNEKLFF
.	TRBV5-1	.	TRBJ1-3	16	TGCGCCAGCAGCCTAAACAGGGACCTCTCTGGAAACACCATATATTTT	CASSLNRDLSGNTIYF
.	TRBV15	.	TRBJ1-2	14	TGTGCCACCAGCAGACAAGACAGTAACTATGGCTACACCTTC	CATSRQDSNYGYTF
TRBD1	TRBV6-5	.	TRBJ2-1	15	TGTGCCAGCAGCCTGACAGGGGACTCCTACAATGAGCAGTTCTTC	CASSLTGDSYNEQFF
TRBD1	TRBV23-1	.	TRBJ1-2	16	TGCGCCAGCAGTCGGGGGACAGGGCGAGAAAACTATGGCTACACCTTC	CASSRGTGRENYGYTF
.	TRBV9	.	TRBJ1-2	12	TGTGCCAGCAGACAAGGGAGGGATGGCTACACCTTC	CASRQGRDGYTF
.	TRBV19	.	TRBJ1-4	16	TGTGCCAGTAGGAATATGGGAACAGGGCATAATGAAAAACTGTTTTTT	CASRNMGTGHNEKLFF
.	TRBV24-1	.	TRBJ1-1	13	TGTGCCACCAGTGATGGAGGTTACACTGAAGCTTTCTTT	CATSDGGYTEAFF
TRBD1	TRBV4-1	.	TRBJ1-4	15	TGCGCCAGCAGCCAGGCCGGGACAGGGGATGAAAAACTGTTTTTT	CASSQAGTGDEKLFF